A selection of T cell receptor beta chains follows, all from one sample in a study of T cells in Graves' hyperthyroidism and ophthalmopathy. TCRdb reprocessed the multiplex PCR reads via MiXCR and lists one record per CDR3 protein. The sample comprises hundreds of thousands of distinct CDR3 sequences, about 15% of which are singletons, and about 4.5% rests with the top ten. The sequenced sample was blood. These receptors were obtained from a woman in her thirties or forties with Graves' ophthalmopathy. CDR3s include the opening cysteine and the closing phenylalanine or tryptophan. The D gene is left open where the match is weak. Clone size, where shown, is once, few, many, or a class for clones that have expanded.

TRBV29-1,many,TRBJ1-2,NA,TGCAGCGTTCAAGCGGGACACGCTAATGGCTACACCTTC,CSVQAGHANGYTF
TRBV11-2,NA,TRBJ1-1,NA,TGTGCCAGCAGCTTAGAGGGACGCGAAGACACTGAAGCTTTCTTT,CASSLEGREDTEAFF
TRBV6-1,few,TRBJ2-5,NA,TGTGCCAGCAGTGAATATATCGCCCGGGAGACCCAGTACTTC,CASSEYIARETQYF
TRBV20-1,few,TRBJ1-1,TRBD1,TGCAGTGCTAGAGTTTCGACAGGGGTGAACACTGAAGCTTTCTTT,CSARVSTGVNTEAFF
TRBV6-1,many,TRBJ1-1,TRBD1,TGTGCCAGCAGTGGGGACAGCCAGCAAATGAACACTGAAGCTTTCTTT,CASSGDSQQMNTEAFF
TRBV12-3/TRBV12-4,many,TRBJ1-1,NA,TGTGCCAGCAGTTTTACAGCCCAGTTGAACACTGAAGCTTTCTTT,CASSFTAQLNTEAFF
TRBV5-6,many,TRBJ2-7,NA,TGTGCCAGCAGCCTGGCCGACTACGAGCAGTACTTC,CASSLADYEQYF
TRBV20-1,once,TRBJ1-3,NA,TGCAGTGCTAGAGAGGGGACATCCTCTGGAAACACCATATATTTT,CSAREGTSSGNTIYF
TRBV5-1,few,TRBJ2-2,TRBD1,TGCGCCAGCAGGGAACAGGGGATAAACACCGGGGAGCTGTTTTTT,CASREQGINTGELFF
TRBV12-3/TRBV12-4,NA,TRBJ2-7,NA,TGTGCCAGCAGCTATAGCGGAACCCTCTCCTACGAGCAGTACTTC,CASSYSGTLSYEQYF
TRBV6-5,NA,TRBJ2-7,NA,TGTGCCAGCAGTTACTCAGTAAGGGTCTACGAGCAGTACTTC,CASSYSVRVYEQYF
TRBV7-9,many,TRBJ1-5,TRBD1,TGTGCCAGCAGCTTGACAGGGGGCGGGCAGCCCCAGCATTTT,CASSLTGGGQPQHF
TRBV28,many,TRBJ1-1,NA,TGTGCCAGCAGGATAGGAGGGGGATGGACTGAAGCTTTCTTT,CASRIGGGWTEAFF
TRBV24-1,many,TRBJ1-3,NA,TGTGCCACCAGTGACCCCGCCTGCTCTGGAAACACCATATATTTT,CATSDPACSGNTIYF
TRBV5-1,many,TRBJ2-7,NA,TGCGCCAGCAGCTTGGATTGGGGGAATAGCGCCTACGAGCAGTACTTC,CASSLDWGNSAYEQYF
TRBV6-1,few,TRBJ2-7,TRBD2,TGTGCCAGCAGCCCCTTCCGGGAGGGGGACGAGCAGTACTTC,CASSPFREGDEQYF
TRBV19,NA,TRBJ1-5,NA,TGTGCCAGTAGTAATCAACGAGATCAGCCCCAGCATTTT,CASSNQRDQPQHF
TRBV12-5,many,TRBJ1-1,TRBD1,TGTGCTAGTGGTTTGGCCGGGACAGGGGATACTGAAGCTTTCTTT,CASGLAGTGDTEAFF
TRBV24-1,many,TRBJ2-5,NA,TGTGCCACCCGGGACTACCAAGAGACCCAGTACTTC,CATRDYQETQYF
TRBV20-1,many,TRBJ2-7,TRBD2,TGCAGTGCTGGAAAAGCGGGGAAAGCCTACGAGCAGTACTTC,CSAGKAGKAYEQYF
TRBV6-5,many,TRBJ2-7,NA,TGTGCCAGCTGTCGGGGTGGGCAGGGGGGGTACGAGCAGTACTTC,CASCRGGQGGYEQYF
TRBV11-1,NA,TRBJ2-7,NA,TGTGCCAGCGGGTGGCAGTCCTACGAGCAGTACTTC,CASGWQSYEQYF
TRBV11-2,few,TRBJ1-6,NA,TGTGCCAGCAGCCCGTTGACCGGCGTGGGGTCACCCCTCCACTTT,CASSPLTGVGSPLHF
TRBV28,many,TRBJ1-5,TRBD1,TGTGCCAGCAGTTTATCGGGACAGGGGTATAGCAATCAGCCCCAGCATTTT,CASSLSGQGYSNQPQHF
TRBV24-1,many,TRBJ2-2,TRBD2,TGTGCCACCAGTGATTTAGCGGGAGGTGACACCGGGGAGCTGTTTTTT,CATSDLAGGDTGELFF
TRBV6-5,many,TRBJ2-5,TRBD2,TGTGCCAGCAGTTTAGCGGGAGGGCCCCAAGAGACCCAGTACTTC,CASSLAGGPQETQYF
TRBV14,NA,TRBJ2-7,NA,TGTGCCAGCAGCCAACACGTCTACGAGCAGTACTTC,CASSQHVYEQYF
TRBV20-1,many,TRBJ2-7,TRBD2,TGCAGCCTAGCGGGAGAGGGATACGAGCAGTACTTC,CSLAGEGYEQYF
TRBV20-1,many,TRBJ2-7,NA,TGCAGTGCTAGCATGATTTCCTACGAGCAGTACTTC,CSASMISYEQYF
TRBV28,NA,TRBJ1-5,NA,TGTGCCAGCAGTCGAGAAGAGATATCGAATCAGCCCCAGCATTTT,CASSREEISNQPQHF
TRBV11-2,many,TRBJ2-7,NA,TGTGCCAGCAGCCTTGGTGGAGCGGTGAGCTCCTACGAGCAGTACTTC,CASSLGGAVSSYEQYF
TRBV4-1,many,TRBJ1-5,NA,TGCGCCAGCAGCCAATACGACGGTTTCAATCAGCCCCAGCATTTT,CASSQYDGFNQPQHF
TRBV7-3,few,TRBJ2-7,NA,TGTGCCAGCAGCTTAAGTTCTGGGGGACAATACGAGCAGTACTTC,CASSLSSGGQYEQYF
TRBV6-1,many,TRBJ1-5,NA,TGTGCCAGCAGCTCTCCGACGGGAGATCAGCCCCAGCATTTT,CASSSPTGDQPQHF
TRBV28,many,TRBJ2-7,NA,TGTGCCAGCCTCTGGGGGAGAAGTTACGAGCAGTACTTC,CASLWGRSYEQYF
TRBV28,many,TRBJ2-7,TRBD2,TGTGCCAGCACTCGGGGGGCCTACGAGCAGTACTTC,CASTRGAYEQYF
TRBV5-1,many,TRBJ2-7,TRBD1,TGCGCCAGCAGCTTGGGTCCAAAGGACAGGGCCTCCTACGAGCAGTACTTC,CASSLGPKDRASYEQYF
TRBV20-1,many,TRBJ1-1,TRBD1,TGCAGTGCTAGCCCAACAGGGGGCGAGACTGAAGCTTTCTTT,CSASPTGGETEAFF
TRBV6-5,many,TRBJ2-7,NA,TGTGCCAGCAGCTCTGCGGGACAGCTCTACGAGCAGTACTTC,CASSSAGQLYEQYF
TRBV6-4,many,TRBJ1-5,NA,TGTGCCAGCAGCATGGATGGGGGACAGCCCCAGCATTTT,CASSMDGGQPQHF
TRBV12-3/TRBV12-4,many,TRBJ1-1,NA,TGTGCCAGCAGTTACGCCGGAAAAGCTTTCTTT,CASSYAGKAFF
TRBV20-1,NA,TRBJ1-1,NA,TGCAGTGCTAGAGGGGCAGGGACTGAAGCTTTCTTT,CSARGAGTEAFF
TRBV6-2/TRBV6-3,many,TRBJ1-5,NA,TGTGCCAGCGGATCCTCGGGACGGCTCAATCAGCCCCAGCATTTT,CASGSSGRLNQPQHF
TRBV29-1,few,TRBJ2-7,TRBD2,TGCAGCGCCTGGGTAGCGGGGGCCTACGAGCAGTACTTC,CSAWVAGAYEQYF
TRBV6-1,many,TRBJ2-5,TRBD1,TGTGCCAGCAGAGTGCGGTGGACAGGCCCCCAAGAGACCCAGTACTTC,CASRVRWTGPQETQYF
TRBV6-2/TRBV6-3,many,TRBJ2-7,NA,TGTGCCAGCAGTTACTTTACCCCTACTAGCAGGAGCTACGAGCAGTACTTC,CASSYFTPTSRSYEQYF
TRBV10-3,many,TRBJ2-7,NA,TGTGCCATCACCGAGGGGGTAGAGCCCTACGAGCAGTACTTC,CAITEGVEPYEQYF
TRBV27,many,TRBJ1-1,TRBD1,TGTGCCAGCAGTTTAACAGGGGGAGGGGCTGAAGCTTTCTTT,CASSLTGGGAEAFF
TRBV27,NA,TRBJ1-1,NA,TGTGCCAGCAGTTTCGGGCTGGGACGGACGAACACTGAAGCTTTCTTT,CASSFGLGRTNTEAFF
TRBV15,many,TRBJ2-1,NA,TGTGCCACCAGAGATAGCGGACTTTCCTACAATGAGCAGTTCTTC,CATRDSGLSYNEQFF
TRBV6-2/TRBV6-3,few,TRBJ2-4,TRBD1,TGTGCCAGCAGGGGACAGGGGTTGACCAAAAACATTCAGTACTTC,CASRGQGLTKNIQYF
TRBV30,NA,TRBJ2-7,NA,TGTGCCTGGAGTTTTAGCCGCATCCACCCCTTGGAGCAGTACTTC,CAWSFSRIHPLEQYF
TRBV24-1,few,TRBJ2-5,NA,TGTGCCACCAGTGATTGGACTTCCGTGGGGGAGACCCAGTACTTC,CATSDWTSVGETQYF
TRBV12-3/TRBV12-4,NA,TRBJ1-1,NA,TGTGCCAGCATCAAGACCTGGGGCACTGAAGCTTTCTTT,CASIKTWGTEAFF